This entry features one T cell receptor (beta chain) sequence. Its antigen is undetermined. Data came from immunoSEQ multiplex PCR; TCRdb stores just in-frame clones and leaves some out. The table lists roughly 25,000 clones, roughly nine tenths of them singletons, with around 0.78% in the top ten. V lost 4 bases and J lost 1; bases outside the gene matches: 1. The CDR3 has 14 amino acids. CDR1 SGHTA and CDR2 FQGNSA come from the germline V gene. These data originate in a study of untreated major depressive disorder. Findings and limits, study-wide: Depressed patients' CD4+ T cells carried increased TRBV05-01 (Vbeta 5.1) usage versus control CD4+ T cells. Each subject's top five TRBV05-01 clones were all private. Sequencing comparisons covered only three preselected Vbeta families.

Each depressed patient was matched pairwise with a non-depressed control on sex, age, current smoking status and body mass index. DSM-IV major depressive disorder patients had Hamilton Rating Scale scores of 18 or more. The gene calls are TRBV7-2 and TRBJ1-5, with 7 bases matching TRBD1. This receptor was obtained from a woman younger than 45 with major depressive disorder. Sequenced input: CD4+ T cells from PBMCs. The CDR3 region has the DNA TGTGCCAGCAGCTACAGGGGAAGCAATCAGCCCCAGCATTTT. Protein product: CASSYRGSNQPQHF.